A single sample is the source of the 9 T cell receptor beta chains below, sequenced in a study of cytomegalovirus exposure and HLA in healthy donors. PCR involved 60 Vbeta and 13 Jbeta primers. Assay used: immunoSEQ multiplex PCR; TCRdb lists only in-frame clones, some missing. The repertoire holds around 120,000 clones, with roughly 63% as singletons. Sequencing input: PBMCs. The receptors were sampled from a man aged 25 to 40 in good health and CMV-seropositive.

The CDR3 DNA sequence: TGTGCCAGCAGTTTATGGGGGACAGGGGGCCTAACTGAAGCTTTCTTT. This sequence encodes CASSLWGTGGLTEAFF. This chain connects TRBV28 to TRBJ1-1; 12 nucleotides align to TRBD1. The CDR3 spans 16 residues. The V segment lost 0 bases and the J segment 5 bases; nucleotides outside the gene matches: 4. Germline loops: CDR1 MDHEN, CDR2 SYDVKM.

The CDR3, as DNA: TGCGCCAGCAGCTTGTTTGCTAGCGGGATGAAGTTCTTC. As protein: CASSLFASGMKFF. The V and J genes are TRBV5-1 and TRBJ2-1, with 9 bases aligning to TRBD2. Germline trimming cut 1 base from V and 14 bases from J; bases unmatched to any gene: 7. CDR1 and CDR2 (germline): SGHRS, YFSETQ. The CDR3 contains 13 residues.

The chain employs TRBV10-1 and TRBJ1-4; maybe TRBD1 (6 bases). Germline V CDR1 and CDR2: WNHNN, SYGVQD (reference sequence). The CDR3 has 15 amino acids. Trimming stripped 6 bases from V and 14 bases from J, with 25 bases between. Here the CDR3 reads CASSPTKGVFGRLFF. The CDR3 bases are TGCGCCAGCAGCCCAACGAAGGGGGTTTTTGGTCGGCTGTTTTTT.

The V call is TRBV28, the J call TRBJ1-2; D not resolved. V lost 3 bases, J lost 3 bases, and 11 bases lay in between. The CDR3 spans 14 residues. The germline V gene has CDR1 MDHEN and CDR2 SYDVKM. DNA of the CDR3: TGTGCCAGCAGTTTGAGGGATCTGCACTATGGCTACACCTTC. Protein product: CASSLRDLHYGYTF.

V and J are TRBV6-1 and TRBJ1-2, with 7 bases aligning to TRBD1. J was trimmed by 8 bases and V by 6 bases; bases with no gene match: 9. Germline-derived CDR1 and CDR2 are MNHNS and SASEGT. CDR3 size: 13 residues. This CDR3 is CASSPDRVNGYTF. The CDR3 nucleotides are TGTGCCAGCAGCCCCGACAGGGTTAACGGCTACACCTTC.

This clone was counted only a few times. The rearrangement links TRBV28 to TRBJ2-5, with a tentative D call TRBD2 (5 bases). The germline V gene encodes CDR1 MDHEN and CDR2 SYDVKM. This CDR3 has 11 amino acids. V was pared by 7 bases and J by 11 bases, with 14 bases between. CDR3 sequence (DNA): TGTGCCAGCAAGGACTGGGGAGAGCAGTACTTC. The encoded protein is CASKDWGEQYF. Filled out from reference TRBV28 and TRBJ2-5, the complete variable domain reads DVKVTQSSRYLVKRTGEKVFLECVQDMDHENMFWYRQDPGLGLRLIYFSYDVKMKEKGDIPEGYSVSREKKERFSLILESASTNQTSMYLCASKDWGEQYFGPGTRLLVL.

This clone was seen a few times. J is TRBJ2-5 and V is TRBV5-4; D is undetermined. Germline V gene data show CDR1 as SGHNT and CDR2 as YYREEE (reference sequence). This CDR3 spans 16 amino acids. Trimming shortened V by 0 bases and J by 4 bases, and 16 bases separated the two germline ends. The CDR3 sequence: CASSLDTWAAGETQYF. The CDR3 nucleotides are TGTGCCAGCAGCTTGGATACATGGGCCGCAGGAGAGACCCAGTACTTC. The full variable domain, completed using reference TRBV5-4 and TRBJ2-5, is ETGVTQSPTHLIKTRGQQVTLRCSSQSGHNTVSWYQQALGQGPQFIFQYYREEENGRGNFPPRFSGLQFPNYSSELNVNALELDDSALYLCASSLDTWAAGETQYFGPGTRLLVL.

The gene calls are TRBV7-2 and TRBJ2-1; 7 nucleotides align to TRBD1. This CDR3 spans 14 amino acids. The germline CDR1 and CDR2 sequences are SGHTA and FQGNSA. Trimming at V came to 6 bases and at J to 0 bases, leaving 2 bases not matched to a gene. CDR3 sequence reads: CASRGQSSYNEQFF. The CDR3 DNA reads as TGTGCCAGCAGGGGACAGAGCTCCTACAATGAGCAGTTCTTC. Filled out from reference TRBV7-2 and TRBJ2-1, the complete variable domain reads GAGVSQSPSNKVTEKGKDVELRCDPISGHTALYWYRQSLGQGLEFLIYFQGNSAPDKSGLPSDRFSAERTGGSVSTLTIQRTQQEDSAVYLCASRGQSSYNEQFFGPGTRLTVL.

The sample holds one count of this clone. The V call is TRBV6-5, the J call TRBJ2-1; tentatively, D is TRBD1 (7 bases). The ends were cut back, 6 bases at V and 4 bases at J, with 16 bases in the middle. The CDR3 runs to 15 residues. Germline V CDR1 and CDR2: MNHEY, SVGAGI. The CDR3 DNA is TGTGCCAGCAGCCGCCAGGGGGGTATTTACAATGAGCAGTTCTTC. Its protein product is CASSRQGGIYNEQFF.